This T cell receptor beta chain is drawn from a study of T cells in Graves' hyperthyroidism and ophthalmopathy. CDR1 is SGHRS, CDR2 YFSETQ, per germline. This CDR3 comprises 14 residues. After removal of 5 bases from V and 2 bases from J, the junction contained 4 bases not matched to a gene. In its sample, this clonotype was seen many times. In patients aged 18 to 65, hyperthyroidism was newly diagnosed, with duration under 2 months. Sample collection date corresponds to first hyperthyroidism diagnosis, prior to any ophthalmopathy symptoms. TCR beta CDR3 regions were amplified from RNA transcripts. HTBI primers were used for first-round RT-PCR of the TCR CDR3. TCRdb independently ran MiXCR on the multiplex PCR reads; one entry per CDR3 protein. Of fewer than 350,000 distinct CDR3 sequences listed, 13% to 15% were seen once; the top ten hold more than 30%.

This clonotype was obtained from a woman between 50 and 59 years old with Graves' hyperthyroidism that later progressed to Graves' ophthalmopathy. Material: blood. This rearrangement joins TRBV5-1 to TRBJ1-5; 7 bases align to TRBD1. The CDR3 region is CASRPTGGNQPQHF. In DNA, the CDR3 is TGCGCCAGCAGACCAACAGGGGGCAATCAGCCCCAGCATTTT.